Listed below are T cell receptor beta chains from one sample, sequenced in a study of Ad26.COV2.S vaccination and SARS-CoV-2 variants. Here immunoSEQ multiplex PCR was the method, and the copy in TCRdb shows in-frame clones only, minus some. Of around 340,000 clones listed, roughly 90% are singletons. Sequenced material: peripheral blood, taken in a trial of Ad26.COV2.S vaccine versus placebo. These receptors came from a person aged 18-65 years who received the Ad26.COV2.S COVID-19 vaccine or a placebo. CDR3s include the opening cysteine and the closing phenylalanine or tryptophan. D genes are given only for firm matches. The size field is filled for only some rows; it gives once, few, many or a size class.

j_call d_call v_call clone_size cdr3_aa cdr3_nt
TRBJ2-3 . TRBV18 . CASSPRSGGGTDTQYF TGTGCCAGCTCACCACGATCGGGGGGCGGCACAGATACGCAGTATTTT
TRBJ2-3 . TRBV9 . CASSVAGLGPDTQYF TGTGCCAGCAGCGTAGCGGGACTTGGCCCAGATACGCAGTATTTT
TRBJ1-2 TRBD1 TRBV7-9 . CASSLNRDSFNYGYTF TGTGCCAGCAGTTTAAACCGGGACAGTTTTAACTATGGCTACACCTTC
TRBJ2-2 . TRBV28 . CASSFLALATGELFF TGTGCCAGCAGTTTTTTAGCGCTCGCAACCGGGGAGCTGTTTTTT
TRBJ1-6 . TRBV2 . CASRMTNSPLHF TGTGCCAGCAGGATGACGAATTCACCCCTCCACTTT
TRBJ2-2 . TRBV9 once CASSVGPGSNTGELFF TGTGCCAGCAGCGTTGGGCCAGGGAGTAACACCGGGGAGCTGTTTTTT
TRBJ1-2 . TRBV3-1/TRBV3-2 . CASSQEGRGEGGYTF TGTGCCAGCAGCCAAGAGGGAAGGGGAGAGGGTGGCTACACCTTC
TRBJ1-2 . TRBV19 . CASRGAGANYGYTF TGTGCCAGTAGGGGGGCAGGAGCTAACTATGGCTACACCTTC
TRBJ2-2 TRBD2 TRBV13 . CASSTGRAISGELFF TGTGCCAGCAGTACCGGGAGGGCAATCTCCGGGGAGCTGTTTTTT
TRBJ2-1 TRBD2 TRBV5-1 once CASSEGLAGGISEQFF TGCGCCAGCAGCGAAGGACTAGCGGGAGGGATTAGTGAGCAGTTCTTC
TRBJ1-1 . TRBV10-2 . CASSEVGVRITEAFF TGCGCCAGCAGTGAAGTGGGAGTTAGGATCACTGAAGCTTTCTTT
TRBJ2-5 TRBD1 TRBV6-2/TRBV6-3 . CASSYTLTGDRAYF TGTGCCAGCAGTTACACCCTTACAGGGGATAGGGCGTACTTC
TRBJ1-1 . TRBV3-1/TRBV3-2 . CASSTHSTEAFF TGTGCCAGCAGCACACATAGCACTGAAGCTTTCTTT